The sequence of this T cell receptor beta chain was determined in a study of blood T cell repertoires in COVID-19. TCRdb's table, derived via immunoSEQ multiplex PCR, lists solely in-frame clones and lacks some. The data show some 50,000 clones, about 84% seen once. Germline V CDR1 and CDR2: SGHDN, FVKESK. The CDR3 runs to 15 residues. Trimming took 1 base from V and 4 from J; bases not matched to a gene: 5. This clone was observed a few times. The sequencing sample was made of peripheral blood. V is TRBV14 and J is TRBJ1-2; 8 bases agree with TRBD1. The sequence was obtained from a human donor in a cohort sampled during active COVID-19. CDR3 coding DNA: TGTGCCAGCAGCCAAGGACAGGGGAGATTCTATGGCTACACCTTC. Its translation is CASSQGQGRFYGYTF. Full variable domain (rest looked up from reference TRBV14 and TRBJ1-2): EAGVTQFPSHSVIEKGQTVTLRCDPISGHDNLYWYRRVMGKEIKFLLHFVKESKQDESGMPNNRFLAERTGGTYSTLKVQPAELEDSGVYFCASSQGQGRFYGYTFGSGTRLTVV.